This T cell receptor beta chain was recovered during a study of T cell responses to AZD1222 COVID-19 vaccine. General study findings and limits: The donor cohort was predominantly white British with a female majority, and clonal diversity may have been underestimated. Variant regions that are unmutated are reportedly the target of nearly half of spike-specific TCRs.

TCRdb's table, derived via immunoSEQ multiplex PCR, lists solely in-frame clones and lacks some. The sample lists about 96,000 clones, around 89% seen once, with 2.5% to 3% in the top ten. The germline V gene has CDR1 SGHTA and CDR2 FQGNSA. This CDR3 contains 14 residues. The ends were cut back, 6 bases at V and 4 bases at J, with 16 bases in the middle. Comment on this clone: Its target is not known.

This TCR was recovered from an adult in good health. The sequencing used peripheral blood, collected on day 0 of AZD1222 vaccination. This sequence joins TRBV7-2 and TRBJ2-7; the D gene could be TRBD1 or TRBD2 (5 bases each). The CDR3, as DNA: TGTGCCAGCAGTTCCACCCCAGGGAGATACGAGCAGTACTTC. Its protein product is CASSSTPGRYEQYF.